Below are 27 T cell receptor beta chains sequenced from a single sample in a study of cytomegalovirus exposure and HLA in healthy donors. The assay was immunoSEQ multiplex PCR, and TCRdb's table has in-frame clones only and misses some. The sample contains 200,000 to 250,000 clones, around 78% of which appear only once. The specimen was PBMCs. These receptors all come from a woman in her late teens or twenties in good health and CMV-seronegative.

J is TRBJ2-5 and V is TRBV5-1, with D possibly being TRBD2 (6 bases). Germline CDR1 SGHRS, CDR2 YFSETQ. The CDR3 contains 17 residues. Deletions cut 3 bases from V and 5 bases from J, with 23 bases between. The DNA of the CDR3 is TGCGCCAGCAGCTCTCGGGGTAGCGGCGATCTGTTGGAGACCCAGTACTTC. Translation gives CASSSRGSGDLLETQYF.

The gene calls are TRBV18 and TRBJ2-7, with D perhaps TRBD1 (6 bases). The CDR3 runs 15 residues. Germline-derived CDR1 and CDR2 are KGHSH and LQKENI. Trimming took off 3 bases at V and 0 bases at J, with 12 bases between the two ends. DNA of the CDR3: TGTGCCAGCTCACCCGGGACATTTTCCTCCTACGAGCAGTACTTC. The encoded protein is CASSPGTFSSYEQYF.

The rearrangement uses TRBV23-1 and TRBJ1-1; TRBD1 agrees at 9 bases. TRBV23-1 is known as an ORF, though its function is uncertain. There are 14 residues in the CDR3. Trimming took 3 bases from V and 5 from J; bases not matched to a gene: 4. This CDR3 is CASSQTGGKTEAFF. The CDR3 DNA reads as TGCGCCAGCAGTCAGACAGGGGGGAAGACTGAAGCTTTCTTT.

The V gene is TRBV11-2, the J gene TRBJ2-1, with 8 bases aligning to TRBD1. Trimming removed 4 bases from V and 2 bases from J; junction bases left unmatched: 7. The CDR3 is 16 residues long. Germline V gene data show CDR1 as SGHAT and CDR2 as FQNNGV. The CDR3 here is CASSSTDRAPYNEQFF. DNA of the CDR3: TGTGCCAGCAGCTCAACGGACAGGGCCCCCTACAATGAGCAGTTCTTC.

This sequence joins TRBV5-6 and TRBJ1-1; 10 nucleotides agree with TRBD1. CDR3 length: 14 amino acids. Looked up from germline, CDR1 is SGHDT and CDR2 is YYEEEE. The V and J ends lost 2 bases and 5 bases, in that order; junction bases with no gene match: 3. CDR3: CASSFGGQGTEAFF. The CDR3 bases are TGTGCCAGCAGCTTCGGGGGACAGGGGACTGAAGCTTTCTTT.

The V call is TRBV10-1, the J call TRBJ2-7; 9 bases are a match to TRBD1. The CDR3 loop spans 15 amino acids. CDR1 WNHNN and CDR2 SYGVQD come from the germline V gene (reference sequence). V shed 3 bases, J shed 3 bases, and the junction held 6 bases outside the gene matches. Here the CDR3 reads CASSESGTGFYEQYF. Here the CDR3 DNA reads TGCGCCAGCAGTGAATCCGGGACAGGGTTCTACGAGCAGTACTTC.

The chain has TRBV5-6 and TRBJ2-1, with D unclear. V lost 7 bases and J lost 10, with 15 bases in between. This CDR3 contains 12 residues. CDR1 is SGHDT, CDR2 YYEEEE, per germline. CDR3 loop: CASGLWAGEQFF. CDR3 coding DNA: TGTGCCAGCGGGCTTTGGGCCGGAGAGCAGTTCTTC.

The chain combines TRBV15 with TRBJ2-1; 12 positions match TRBD2. After removal of 8 bases from V and 8 bases from J, the junction contained 4 bases not matched to a gene. CDR1 LNHNV and CDR2 YYDKDF come from the germline V gene (reference sequence). The CDR3 length is 13 residues. The CDR3 loop reads CATGTSGPYEQFF. In DNA, the CDR3 is TGTGCCACCGGGACTAGCGGGCCCTATGAGCAGTTCTTC.

The chain combines TRBV6-1 with TRBJ1-3, with D possibly TRBD1 on 6 matching bases. V lost 7 bases and J 2 bases, leaving 12 bases between the germline ends. CDR1 is MNHNS and CDR2 is SASEGT in the germline V gene. This CDR3 has 14 residues. The chain's CDR3 is CASTPGQTGNTIYF. The DNA of the CDR3 is TGTGCCAGCACTCCCGGACAGACTGGAAACACCATATATTTT.

This chain connects TRBV10-2 to TRBJ1-6; TRBD1 matches 9 bases. CDR1 and CDR2 (germline): WSHSY, SAAADI. CDR3 size: 16 residues. The V and J ends lost 5 bases and 7 bases, in that order; junction bases with no gene match: 9. In DNA, the CDR3 is TGCGCCAGCAGTCAGCAACAGGGGGCGAAAAATTCACCCCTCCACTTT. Protein product: CASSQQQGAKNSPLHF.

The chain couples TRBV9 to TRBJ1-2; the D gene is possibly TRBD1 (6 bases). V lost 0 bases to trimming and J lost 6 bases, with 9 bases between them. Germline loops: CDR1 SGDLS, CDR2 YYNGEE. CDR3 length: 13 residues. CDR3 amino acids: CASSVGSGDGYTF. CDR3 coding DNA: TGTGCCAGCAGCGTAGGGTCAGGGGATGGCTACACCTTC.

The gene calls are TRBV7-9 and TRBJ2-5, with 15 bases that match TRBD2. The CDR3 totals 17 residues. V lost 5 bases and J lost 2; bases outside the gene matches: 6. The V gene's germline CDR1 is SEHNR and CDR2 FQNEAQ (reference sequence). The CDR3 loop is CASSQGLAGGNQETQYF. The CDR3 region has the DNA TGTGCCAGCAGCCAGGGACTAGCGGGAGGAAATCAAGAGACCCAGTACTTC. The full variable domain, with the rest looked up from reference TRBV7-9 and TRBJ2-5, is DTGVSQNPRHKITKRGQNVTFRCDPISEHNRLYWYRQTLGQGPEFLTYFQNEAQLEKSRLLSDRFSAERPKGSFSTLEIQRTEQGDSAMYLCASSQGLAGGNQETQYFGPGTRLLVL.

The gene calls are TRBV5-1 and TRBJ2-7; 7 positions agree with TRBD1. This CDR3 has 15 residues. The germline V gene encodes CDR1 SGHRS and CDR2 YFSETQ. V was clipped by 2 bases and J by 0 bases; unmatched bases: 5. The CDR3 DNA reads TGCGCCAGCAGCTTCGGGACAGTCGACTCCTACGAGCAGTACTTC. Encoded protein: CASSFGTVDSYEQYF.

The rearrangement uses TRBV6-6 and TRBJ2-5; D is perhaps TRBD1 (5 bases). This CDR3 contains 13 residues. V was pared by 1 base and J by 7 bases, with 10 bases between. Germline CDR1 is MNHNY and CDR2 is SVGAGI (reference sequence). CDR3 amino acids: CASSYFDRGTQYF. DNA for the CDR3: TGTGCCAGCAGTTACTTCGACAGAGGGACCCAGTACTTC.

This rearrangement joins TRBV5-5 to TRBJ2-1, with a weak D call TRBD2 (5 bases). The V end was cut by 3 bases, the J end by 10 bases, with 8 bases between. The V gene's germline CDR1 is SGHKS and CDR2 YYEKEE (reference sequence). The CDR3 length is 11 residues. The CDR3 loop is CASSWTLEQFF. CDR3 sequence (DNA): TGTGCCAGCAGCTGGACTTTGGAGCAGTTCTTC.

DNA for the CDR3: TGTGCCACCCGGACTAGCGGGAGGCTAGATACGCAGTATTTT. It yields the protein CATRTSGRLDTQYF. V and J are TRBV2 and TRBJ2-3, with 14 bases that match TRBD2. Losses at the gene ends were 10 bases for V and 5 bases for J; bases not matched to a gene: 5. This CDR3 has 14 residues. Germline loops: CDR1 SNHLY, CDR2 FYNNEI.

The chain couples TRBV28 to TRBJ1-5; TRBD1 aligns across 7 bases. J lost 1 base, V lost 7 bases, and 13 bases had no gene match. This CDR3 is 17 amino acids long. Germline lookup yields CDR1 MDHEN and CDR2 SYDVKM. The CDR3 DNA follows: TGTGCCAGCATTTACTCCGTTGACAGGGCGAGCAATCAGCCCCAGCATTTT. Its protein product is CASIYSVDRASNQPQHF.

V gene TRBV25-1 combines with J gene TRBJ2-7; tentative D call: TRBD1 (5 bases). The V end was cut by 5 bases, the J end by 4 bases, with 15 bases between. This CDR3 spans 14 amino acids. CDR1 MGHDK and CDR2 SYGVNS come from the germline V gene. In DNA, the CDR3 is TGTGCCAGCAGTCCACAGACAGATCGTTACGAGCAGTACTTC. Translating it yields CASSPQTDRYEQYF.

This clone was picked up a small number of times. The chain combines TRBV27 with TRBJ1-4; TRBD1 matches at 7 bases. Per the germline V gene, CDR1 is MNHEY and CDR2 is SMNVEV (reference sequence). CDR3 size: 14 residues. V lost 3 bases to trimming and J lost 8 bases; unmatched junction nucleotides: 6. The CDR3: CASSFGQDGEKLFF. In DNA, the CDR3 is TGTGCCAGCAGTTTCGGACAGGATGGAGAAAAACTGTTTTTT.

This chain uses TRBV9 with TRBJ2-3, with TRBD1 as a possible D gene (7 bases). This CDR3 region has 17 residues. Germline V gene data show CDR1 as SGDLS and CDR2 as YYNGEE. Trimming pared 4 bases from V and 1 base from J, leaving 19 bases between. CDR3 residues: CASSITGAGGRTDTQYF. Here the CDR3 DNA reads TGTGCCAGCAGCATTACTGGAGCAGGGGGGCGCACAGATACGCAGTATTTT.

J is TRBJ2-2 and V is TRBV14, with D possibly being TRBD2 (5 bases). V gave up 0 bases and J gave up 1 base, with 15 bases separating them. Germline CDR1 and CDR2: SGHDN and FVKESK. The CDR3 sequence is 18 residues long. CDR3 loop: CASSQDRRASRNTGELFF. The CDR3 DNA reads TGTGCCAGCAGCCAAGATCGTCGGGCTAGCAGGAACACCGGGGAGCTGTTTTTT.

CDR3 DNA: TGTGCCAGCGGGAGGAGCGGGAGGTCGACTGAGCAGTTCTTC. It specifies CASGRSGRSTEQFF. J is TRBJ2-1 and V is TRBV2; TRBD2 agrees at 9 bases. CDR3 size: 14 residues. The germline V gene encodes CDR1 SNHLY and CDR2 FYNNEI. The V and J ends lost 8 bases and 9 bases, in that order; junction bases with no gene match: 11.

This clone was seen a few times. This rearrangement joins TRBV5-1 to TRBJ2-2, with unresolved D. The germline V and J ends were trimmed by 1 base and 4 bases, with 8 bases remaining between them. The CDR3 contains 14 residues. Looked up from germline, CDR1 is SGHRS and CDR2 is YFSETQ. CDR3 sequence reads: CASSLWATTGELFF. The CDR3 DNA is TGCGCCAGCAGCTTGTGGGCAACCACCGGGGAGCTGTTTTTT.

The rearrangement joins TRBV14 to TRBJ2-5; a possible D gene is TRBD1 (6 bases). Germline V gene lookup returns CDR1 SGHDN and CDR2 FVKESK. V dropped 0 bases and J dropped 2 bases, with 10 bases sitting between them. The CDR3 has 15 amino acids. The CDR3 protein is CASSQEGGRQETQYF. The CDR3 DNA is TGTGCCAGCAGCCAAGAAGGGGGACGGCAAGAGACCCAGTACTTC.

The chain carries TRBV18 and TRBJ1-1; D perhaps matches TRBD1 (6 bases). This CDR3 comprises 14 residues. The V gene lost 3 bases and the J gene lost 1 base, with 9 bases spanning the gap. Germline CDR1 reads KGHSH; CDR2 reads LQKENI. The CDR3: CASSPLQGNTEAFF. The CDR3 bases are TGTGCCAGCTCACCGCTACAGGGGAACACTGAAGCTTTCTTT.

The chain couples TRBV6-4 to TRBJ1-2, with D uncertain. The CDR3 is made up of 12 amino acids. The germline gives CDR1 MRHNA, CDR2 SNTAGT. V shed 6 bases and J shed 7 bases, with 12 bases lying between them. The CDR3 DNA reads TGTGCCAGCAGAACGATCGGTGGTGGCTACACCTTC. Translated: CASRTIGGGYTF.

This clone was seen more than once but under ten times. A much larger clonotype is one base distant, so this may be a read error. The gene calls are TRBV2 and TRBJ1-5; 8 bases are shared with TRBD1. The CDR3 loop spans 14 amino acids. Trimming removed 4 bases from V and 1 base from J; junction bases left unmatched: 0. From germline, CDR1 is SNHLY and CDR2 FYNNEI. The CDR3, as DNA: TGTGCCAGCAGTGGGACAGGGAGCAATCAGCCCCAGCATTTT. As protein: CASSGTGSNQPQHF.